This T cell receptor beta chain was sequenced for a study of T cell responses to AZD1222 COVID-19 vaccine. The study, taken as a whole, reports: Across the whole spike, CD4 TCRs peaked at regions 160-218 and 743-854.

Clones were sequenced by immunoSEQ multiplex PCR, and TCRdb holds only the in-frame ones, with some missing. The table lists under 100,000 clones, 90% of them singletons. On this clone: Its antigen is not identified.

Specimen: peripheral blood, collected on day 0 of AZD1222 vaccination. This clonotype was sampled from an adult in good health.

Here the CDR3 reads CASSTGQGGRGYTF. In DNA form, the CDR3 reads TGCGCCAGCAGTACCGGACAGGGGGGACGTGGCTACACCTTC. The chain combines TRBV5-1 with TRBJ1-2; 10 bases match TRBD1. The germline V gene encodes CDR1 SGHRS and CDR2 YFSETQ. The CDR3 extends over 14 amino acids. J gave up 7 bases and V 5 bases, and 8 bases lay outside the gene matches.